The present entry profiles one T cell receptor beta chain with its context. Generated by immunoSEQ multiplex PCR, the TCRdb table keeps only in-frame clones and is missing some. The sample contains 800,000 or so clones, around 96% of which appear only once. The ends were cut back, 6 bases at V and 4 bases at J, with 13 bases in the middle. The CDR3 length is 14 residues. The germline gives CDR1 MNHEY, CDR2 SMNVEV (reference sequence). Cells designated naive CD8 were CD45RO-negative and were positively selected for CCR7, with terminally differentiated effector memory CD45RA+ cells excluded. The sample is drawn from a study of shared clonotypes between healthy human individuals.

Material for sequencing was naive CD8+ T cells sorted from blood. The clonotype originates from a man aged 25 to 45 in good health. The chain links TRBV27 to TRBJ2-1, with unresolved D. CDR3 region: CASSPIDGYNEQFF. CDR3 nucleotides: TGTGCCAGCAGCCCGATTGATGGGTACAATGAGCAGTTCTTC.